One TCR beta chain is described in this entry. Its antigen is as yet unknown. This specimen comes from a study of T cell responses to AZD1222 COVID-19 vaccine. About the research overall: The analysis combined second doses at about 4 or about 12 weeks.

Study-wide points: Just a handful of people given AZD1222 tested seropositive at baseline. Samples come after the peak T cell response, not at day 14. Within unmutated variant regions lay the reported targets of nearly half of spike-specific TCRs.

Sequencing used immunoSEQ multiplex PCR; TCRdb keeps in-frame clones, though not all of them. The sample lists some 130,000 clones, 65% to 90% seen once, with 20% to 25% in the top ten. This CDR3 has 13 amino acids. The germline V gene has CDR1 SGHNT and CDR2 YYREEE (reference sequence). Trimming took 4 bases from V and 2 from J, leaving 9 bases between them. The origin of this receptor is an adult in good health. The sample was peripheral blood, taken on day 0 of AZD1222 vaccination. The chain carries TRBV5-4 and TRBJ2-5; TRBD2 is a possible D gene (5 bases). The CDR3 protein is CASSPSGQETQYF. The CDR3 DNA reads as TGTGCCAGCAGCCCATCGGGGCAAGAGACCCAGTACTTC.